Included here is one T cell receptor (beta chain) sequence, with context. In the original processing: Amplification of reference gene primers provided the estimated nucleated cell counts. Data came from immunoSEQ multiplex PCR; TCRdb stores just in-frame clones and leaves some out. For V, J and clone size, that table is used; D and trimming come from the DNA. This table holds approximately 75,000 clones, about 83% found once. This specimen belongs to a study of blood T cell repertoires in COVID-19. CDR1 and CDR2 (germline): SNHLY, FYNNEI. Between the trimmed V and J ends, which lost 8 bases and 5 bases, there was a span of 24 bases. The CDR3 is 16 amino acids.

The sequence was collected from a man aged 25-45 years with COVID-19, enrolled during active disease. This chain links TRBV2 with TRBJ2-5; D might be TRBD1 (5 bases). Sequencing was done on a sample of peripheral blood. The CDR3 DNA follows: TGTGCCAGCCGAAACCCTCCCGGCAGGGAAAGGGAGACCCAGTACTTC. The encoded protein is CASRNPPGRERETQYF.